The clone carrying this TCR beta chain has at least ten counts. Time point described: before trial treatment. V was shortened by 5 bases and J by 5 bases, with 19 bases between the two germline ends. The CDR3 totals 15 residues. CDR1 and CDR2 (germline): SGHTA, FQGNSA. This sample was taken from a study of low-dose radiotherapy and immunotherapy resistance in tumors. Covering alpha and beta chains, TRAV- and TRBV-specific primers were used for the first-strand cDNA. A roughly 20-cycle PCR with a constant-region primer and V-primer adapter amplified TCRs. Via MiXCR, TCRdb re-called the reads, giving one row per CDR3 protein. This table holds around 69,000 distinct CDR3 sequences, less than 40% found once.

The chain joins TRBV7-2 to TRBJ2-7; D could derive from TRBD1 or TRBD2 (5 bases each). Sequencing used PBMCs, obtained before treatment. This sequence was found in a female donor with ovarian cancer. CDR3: CASSPGGPWDHEQYF. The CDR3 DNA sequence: TGTGCCAGCAGCCCTGGAGGTCCCTGGGACCACGAGCAGTACTTC.